The 19 T cell receptor beta chains below come from one sample, sequenced in a study of cytomegalovirus exposure and HLA in healthy donors. 60 Vbeta and 13 Jbeta primers were used in PCR. Repertoires were generated with immunoSEQ multiplex PCR, while TCRdb's copy carries only in-frame clones and drops some. The sample has about 130,000 clones, about 72% seen once; the top ten hold 1.5%. The material sequenced was PBMCs. All receptors come from a female donor in good health and CMV-seronegative.

Turning to this clone: This CDR3 fails to terminate in the conserved phenylalanine or tryptophan, so it likely reflects a read error. The gene calls are TRBV18 and TRBJ1-1; D call uncertain. This CDR3 comprises 12 residues. The V end was cut by 4 bases, the J end by 11 bases, with 14 bases between. Per germline, CDR1 KGHSH and CDR2 LQKENI. The CDR3, as DNA: TGTGCCAGCTCACAAAACCTGGACTCGGCTTTCCTT. Translating it yields CASSQNLDSAFL.

The V and J genes are TRBV11-3 and TRBJ2-1, with 16 bases that match TRBD2. CDR3 size: 17 residues. Trimming cost V 5 bases and J 7 bases; bases outside gene matches: 8. Per the germline V gene, CDR1 is SGHNT and CDR2 is YENEEA. The DNA for the CDR3 is TGTGCCAGCAGCCTCGGGACTAGCGGGAGGGCCTCAAATGAGCAGTTCTTC. Protein sequence: CASSLGTSGRASNEQFF. Filled out from reference TRBV11-3 and TRBJ2-1, the complete variable domain reads EAGVVQSPRYKIIEKKQPVAFWCNPISGHNTLYWYLQNLGQGPELLIRYENEEAVDDSQLPKDRFSAERLKGVDSTLKIQPAELGDSAVYLCASSLGTSGRASNEQFFGPGTRLTVL.

The rearrangement links TRBV4-3 to TRBJ2-2; 10 bases map to TRBD2. The junction had 11 bases not matched to a gene; V was cut back by 0 bases and J by 1 base. This CDR3 contains 20 residues. Germline-derived CDR1 and CDR2 are LGHNA and YSLEER. DNA of the CDR3: TGCGCCAGCAGCCAAGATAGAGCGGGAGGGTTATTCGAGAACACCGGGGAGCTGTTTTTT. Its protein is CASSQDRAGGLFENTGELFF.

The chain couples TRBV6-6 to TRBJ1-2; D gene uncertain. Germline CDR1 and CDR2: MNHNY and SVGAGI (reference sequence). Between the trimmed V and J ends, which lost 5 bases and 1 base, there was a span of 8 bases. The CDR3 consists of 13 residues. DNA for the CDR3: TGTGCCAGCAGTGAGGGCCTTAACTATGGCTACACCTTC. Translating gives CASSEGLNYGYTF.

This clone occurred once. The chain couples TRBV28 to TRBJ2-7, with D possibly TRBD2 on 8 matching bases. The CDR3 covers 16 residues. V lost 7 bases to trimming and J lost 0 bases, with 19 bases between them. From germline, CDR1 is MDHEN and CDR2 SYDVKM. CDR3 nucleotides: TGTGCCAGCATTCCTAGGGGGCTAGCGGGCTCCTACGAGCAGTACTTC. Translated: CASIPRGLAGSYEQYF.

The V gene is TRBV4-2, the J gene TRBJ1-3, with D perhaps matching TRBD1 (6 bases). CDR1 is LGHNA and CDR2 is YNFKEQ in the germline V gene. The CDR3 runs to 14 residues. V was clipped by 1 base and J by 6 bases, with 10 bases between them. DNA for the CDR3: TGTGCCAGCAGCCAAGCCGCAGGGGAAAACACCATATATTTT. Translating it yields CASSQAAGENTIYF.

The rearrangement links TRBV5-4 to TRBJ2-5, with 10 bases matching TRBD2. Germline V lookup: CDR1 SGHNT, CDR2 YYREEE (reference sequence). With 4 bases clipped from V and 5 bases from J, the junction kept 8 bases outside the gene matches. The CDR3 length is 15 residues. In DNA form, the CDR3 reads TGTGCCAGCAGCCCCCGGCTAGCGGGAGTGGAGACCCAGTACTTC. Protein: CASSPRLAGVETQYF.

V and J are TRBV18 and TRBJ2-6; 13 nucleotides line up with TRBD2. The CDR3 covers 17 residues. The trim removed 3 bases at V and 1 base at J, leaving 0 bases unmatched. Germline V gene sequence: CDR1 KGHSH, CDR2 LQKENI. The CDR3 DNA reads as TGTGCCAGCTCACCGGGACTAGCGGGATCTGGGGCCAACGTCCTGACTTTC. Protein sequence: CASSPGLAGSGANVLTF.

The rearrangement uses TRBV5-4 and TRBJ2-2, with D unresolved. V shed 2 bases and J shed 5 bases, with 4 bases lying between them. This CDR3 region has 12 residues. CDR1 is SGHNT, CDR2 YYREEE, per germline (reference sequence). The DNA for the CDR3 is TGTGCCAGCAGCTTTCGGACCGGGGAGCTGTTTTTT. Amino acid sequence: CASSFRTGELFF.

The rearrangement uses TRBV7-9 and TRBJ2-7, with 7 bases aligning to TRBD2. After removal of 3 bases from V and 1 base from J, the junction contained 6 bases not matched to a gene. CDR1 is SEHNR, CDR2 FQNEAQ, per germline (reference sequence). CDR3 length: 15 residues. The chain's CDR3 is CASSFARDYSYEQYF. CDR3 sequence (DNA): TGTGCCAGCAGCTTCGCTAGGGACTATTCCTACGAGCAGTACTTC.

The rearrangement uses TRBV6-6 and TRBJ2-7, with 7 bases identical to TRBD1. This CDR3 is built from 14 residues. The germline V gene has CDR1 MNHNY and CDR2 SVGAGI (reference sequence). The ends lost 2 bases at V and 2 bases at J; junction bases unmatched: 3. CDR3 region: CASSYGQGAYEQYF. In DNA, the CDR3 is TGTGCCAGCAGTTACGGGCAGGGGGCCTACGAGCAGTACTTC.

This clone was detected a few times. The chain combines TRBV5-4 with TRBJ2-1, with D perhaps matching TRBD1 (5 bases). In germline, CDR1 is SGHNT, CDR2 YYREEE (reference sequence). The V end lost 0 bases, the J end lost 8 bases, and 12 bases lay between the germline ends. CDR3 size: 14 residues. The chain's CDR3 is CASSLGQGFDEQFF. The CDR3 DNA is TGTGCCAGCAGCTTGGGTCAGGGCTTCGATGAGCAGTTCTTC.

The rearrangement joins TRBV4-2 to TRBJ2-7; 7 positions agree with TRBD1. Trimming removed 1 base from V and 1 base from J; junction bases left unmatched: 4. The CDR3 runs to 15 residues. Germline CDR1 is LGHNA and CDR2 is YNFKEQ. The CDR3, as DNA: TGTGCCAGCAGCCAAGGAGGGGGCGCTTCCTACGAGCAGTACTTC. Amino acids: CASSQGGGASYEQYF.

This chain uses TRBV4-3 with TRBJ2-3; 7 nucleotides align to TRBD1. The CDR3 runs 16 residues. J was trimmed by 3 bases and V by 0 bases; bases with no gene match: 6. Germline CDR1 LGHNA, CDR2 YSLEER. The CDR3 here is CASSQDRAGGTDTQYF. The CDR3 DNA sequence: TGCGCCAGCAGCCAAGATAGGGCAGGGGGAACAGATACGCAGTATTTT.

CDR3 sequence (DNA): TGTGCCAGCAGCCTAAAGACAGGGAGGAGCTCCTACAATGAGCAGTTCTTC. This translates into CASSLKTGRSSYNEQFF. The chain carries TRBV9 and TRBJ2-1, with a possible D match to TRBD1 (7 bases). The CDR3 sequence is 17 residues long. Germline lookup yields CDR1 SGDLS and CDR2 YYNGEE. V lost 4 bases, J lost 0 bases, and 17 bases lay in between.

The V call is TRBV7-3, the J call TRBJ2-2; no clear D. The CDR3 has 16 residues. Germline-derived CDR1 and CDR2 are SGHTA and FQGTGA. Between the trimmed V and J ends, which lost 4 bases and 7 bases, there was a span of 19 bases. The CDR3 is CASSSLSASSYGELFF. The DNA for the CDR3 is TGTGCCAGCAGCTCCCTTTCCGCATCTAGTTACGGGGAGCTGTTTTTT.

This clone was seen a handful of times. The chain links TRBV19 to TRBJ1-4, with D possibly TRBD1 on 5 matching bases. Germline values: CDR1 LNHDA, CDR2 SQIVND (reference sequence). Trimming left V 3 bases short and J 12 bases short, with 14 bases between. The CDR3 consists of 13 residues. The CDR3 DNA reads TGTGCCAGTAGTATCCCGCCCGGGGGTGAACTGTTTTTT. Translated, it gives CASSIPPGGELFF.

The J gene is TRBJ1-5, the V gene TRBV28; D is unclear. This CDR3 is built from 14 residues. The germline CDR1 and CDR2 sequences are MDHEN and SYDVKM. V was trimmed by 3 bases and J by 2 bases, leaving 8 bases between them. The CDR3 loop is CASSFWAGNQPQHF. The DNA for the CDR3 is TGTGCCAGCAGTTTTTGGGCAGGCAATCAGCCCCAGCATTTT.

The CDR3 region is CASTPRQGNTEAFF. The DNA of the CDR3 is TGTGCCAGTACCCCTCGACAGGGAAACACTGAAGCTTTCTTT. J is TRBJ1-1 and V is TRBV19; 7 bases are a match to TRBD1. The ends lost 7 bases at V and 2 bases at J; junction bases unmatched: 7. Germline values: CDR1 LNHDA, CDR2 SQIVND (reference sequence). CDR3 size: 14 residues.